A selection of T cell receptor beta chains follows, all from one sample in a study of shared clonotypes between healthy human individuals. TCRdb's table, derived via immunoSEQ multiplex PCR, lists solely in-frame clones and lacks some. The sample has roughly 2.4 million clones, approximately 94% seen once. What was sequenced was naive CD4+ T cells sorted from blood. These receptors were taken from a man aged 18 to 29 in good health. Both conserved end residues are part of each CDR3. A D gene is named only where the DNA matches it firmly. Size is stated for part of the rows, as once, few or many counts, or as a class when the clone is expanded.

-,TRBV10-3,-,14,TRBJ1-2,TGTGCCATCAGTGGGCTTGGGTCCGAGGGTGGCTACACCTTC,CAISGLGSEGGYTF
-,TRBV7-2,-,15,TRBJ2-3,TGTGCCAGCAGCTTGCAAGCGGGTGGGGCAGATACGCAGTATTTT,CASSLQAGGADTQYF
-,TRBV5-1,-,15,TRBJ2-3,TGCGCCAGCAGCTTGGACGACAGGCGCACAGATACGCAGTATTTT,CASSLDDRRTDTQYF
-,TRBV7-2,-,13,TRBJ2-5,TGTGCCAGCAGCTTAGGGATCCAAGAGACCCAGTACTTC,CASSLGIQETQYF
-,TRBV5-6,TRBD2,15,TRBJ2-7,TGTGCCAGCAGCTTGAGGACTAGCGGGCCCTACGAGCAGTACTTC,CASSLRTSGPYEQYF
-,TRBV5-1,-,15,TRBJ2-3,TGCGCCAGCAGCTTGTGGGGAGCGGGCACAGATACGCAGTATTTT,CASSLWGAGTDTQYF
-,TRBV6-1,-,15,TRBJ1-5,TGTGCCAGCAGTGAAGGACGAGGGGGGTATCAGCCCCAGCATTTT,CASSEGRGGYQPQHF
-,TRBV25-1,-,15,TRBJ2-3,TGTGCCAGCAGTGTAAGGGTAGCTAATTCAGATACGCAGTATTTT,CASSVRVANSDTQYF
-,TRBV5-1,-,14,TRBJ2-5,TGCGCCAGCAGCTTGGGGGACATCCAAGAGACCCAGTACTTC,CASSLGDIQETQYF
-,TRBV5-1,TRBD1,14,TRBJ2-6,TGCGCCAGCAGCCCGGGACAGGGTGTCAACGTCCTGACTTTC,CASSPGQGVNVLTF
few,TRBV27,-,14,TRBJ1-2,TGTGCCAGCAGAATAGGGATGGGTACTTATGGCTACACCTTC,CASRIGMGTYGYTF
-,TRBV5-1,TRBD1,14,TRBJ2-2,TGCGCCAGCCTTCCAGGGGGACCAACCGGGGAGCTGTTTTTT,CASLPGGPTGELFF
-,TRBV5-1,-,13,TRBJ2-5,TGCGCCAGCAGCCTGAGACGGGAAGAGACCCAGTACTTC,CASSLRREETQYF
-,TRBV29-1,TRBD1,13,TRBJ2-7,TGCAGCGTTGAAAAACAGGGGGCTGGGGAGCAGTACTTC,CSVEKQGAGEQYF
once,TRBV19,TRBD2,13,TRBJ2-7,TGTGCCAGTAGGCTCTCGGGGGGAAACGAGCAGTACTTC,CASRLSGGNEQYF
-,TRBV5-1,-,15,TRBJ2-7,TGCGCCAGCAGCCCGGGACGGCTGTTTAGCTACGAGCAGTACTTC,CASSPGRLFSYEQYF
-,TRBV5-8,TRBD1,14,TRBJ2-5,TGTGCCAGCAGCCCGGGACAGGGCCTAAAGACCCAGTACTTC,CASSPGQGLKTQYF
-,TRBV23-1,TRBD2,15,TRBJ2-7,TGCGCCAGCAGTCAATCGCGGGGGAGCTCCTACGAGCAGTACTTC,CASSQSRGSSYEQYF
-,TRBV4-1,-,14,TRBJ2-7,TGCGCCAGCAGCCAAGATCTGCTAGCAGTCGAGCAGTACTTC,CASSQDLLAVEQYF
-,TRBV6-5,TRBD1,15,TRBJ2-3,TGTGCCAGCAGTTACACCGGGACAGGTGTAGATACGCAGTATTTT,CASSYTGTGVDTQYF
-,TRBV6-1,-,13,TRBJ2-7,TGTGCCAGCAGTGCCCAGGGCGGCTACGAGCAGTACTTC,CASSAQGGYEQYF
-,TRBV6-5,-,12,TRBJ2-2,TGTGCCAGCAGGAAGAACACCGGGGAGCTGTTTTTT,CASRKNTGELFF